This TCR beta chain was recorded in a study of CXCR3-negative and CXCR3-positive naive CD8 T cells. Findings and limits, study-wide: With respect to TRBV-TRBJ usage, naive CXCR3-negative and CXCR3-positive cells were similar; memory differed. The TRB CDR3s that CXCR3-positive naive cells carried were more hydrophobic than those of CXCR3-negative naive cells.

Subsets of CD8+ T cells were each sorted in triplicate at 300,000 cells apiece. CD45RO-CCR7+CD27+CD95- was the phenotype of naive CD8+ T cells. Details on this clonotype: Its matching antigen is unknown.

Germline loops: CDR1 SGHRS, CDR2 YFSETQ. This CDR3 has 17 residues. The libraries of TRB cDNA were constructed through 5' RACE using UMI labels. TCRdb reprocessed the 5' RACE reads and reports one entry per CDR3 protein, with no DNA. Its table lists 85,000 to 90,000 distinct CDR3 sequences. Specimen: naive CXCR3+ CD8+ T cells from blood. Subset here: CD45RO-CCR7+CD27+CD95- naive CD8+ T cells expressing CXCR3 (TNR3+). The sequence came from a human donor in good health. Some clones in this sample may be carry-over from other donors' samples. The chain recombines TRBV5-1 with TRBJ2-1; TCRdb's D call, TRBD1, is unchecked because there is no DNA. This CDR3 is CASSLGGYGTGNNEQFF.